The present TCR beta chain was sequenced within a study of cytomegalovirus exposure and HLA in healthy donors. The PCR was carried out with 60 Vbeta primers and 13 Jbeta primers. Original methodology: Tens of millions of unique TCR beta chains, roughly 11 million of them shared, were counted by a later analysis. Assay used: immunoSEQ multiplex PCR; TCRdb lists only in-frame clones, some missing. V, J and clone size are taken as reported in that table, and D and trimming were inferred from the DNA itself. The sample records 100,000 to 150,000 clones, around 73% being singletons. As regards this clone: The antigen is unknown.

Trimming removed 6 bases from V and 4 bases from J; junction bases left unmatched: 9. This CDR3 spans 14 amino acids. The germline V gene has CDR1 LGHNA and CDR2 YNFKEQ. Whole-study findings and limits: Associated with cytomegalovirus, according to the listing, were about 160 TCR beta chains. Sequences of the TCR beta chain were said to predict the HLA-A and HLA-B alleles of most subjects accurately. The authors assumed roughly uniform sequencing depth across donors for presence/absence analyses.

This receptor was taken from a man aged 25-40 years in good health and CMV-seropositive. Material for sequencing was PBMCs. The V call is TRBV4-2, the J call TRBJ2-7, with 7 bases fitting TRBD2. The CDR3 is CASSYGGGRYEQYF. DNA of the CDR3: TGTGCCAGCAGTTATGGGGGAGGGCGGTACGAGCAGTACTTC.